The 5 T cell receptor beta chains below all came from one sample that was sequenced in a study of blood T cell repertoires in COVID-19. Produced via immunoSEQ multiplex PCR; TCRdb's table is partial and in-frame only. The sample holds about 150,000 clones, 84% seen once. Sequencing was done on a sample of peripheral blood. The receptor source for this set is a woman in her forties or fifties with acute or convalescent COVID-19.

Concerning this clone: Other DNA variants within this sample encode the same CDR3. The chain combines TRBV11-2 with TRBJ1-2, with a weak D call TRBD1 (6 bases). The V gene's germline CDR1 is SGHAT and CDR2 FQNNGV. The CDR3 length is 13 residues. Trimming took off 4 bases at V and 2 bases at J, with 8 bases between the two ends. The CDR3 DNA is TGTGCCAGCAGCTCAACAGGGAACTATGGCTACACCTTC. It yields the protein CASSSTGNYGYTF.

This rearrangement joins TRBV2 to TRBJ1-4; D uncertain. The V gene lost 4 bases and the J gene lost 0 bases, with 6 bases spanning the gap. The CDR3 sequence is 14 residues long. In germline, CDR1 is SNHLY, CDR2 FYNNEI. DNA for the CDR3: TGTGCCAGCAGTGTTCACACAACTAATGAAAAACTGTTTTTT. The encoded protein is CASSVHTTNEKLFF.

The chain links TRBV12-3 or TRBV12-4 to TRBJ2-1; 9 bases fit TRBD1. CDR3 length: 13 residues. V was clipped by 8 bases and J by 7 bases; unmatched bases: 6. The CDR3 region has the DNA TGTGCCAGCGGGTGGACAGGGGAGAATGAGCAGTTCTTC. Residues: CASGWTGENEQFF.

This clone was counted only a few times. J is TRBJ1-1 and V is TRBV19; weak D call: TRBD1 (6 bases). Trimming took 3 bases from V and 4 from J, leaving 12 bases between them. This CDR3 spans 14 amino acids. Germline CDR1 and CDR2: LNHDA and SQIVND (reference sequence). Written as DNA, the CDR3 is TGTGCCAGTAGTATTAACAGGGTGAGCACTGAAGCTTTCTTT. It is translated as CASSINRVSTEAFF.

This clone was observed once. This rearrangement joins TRBV9 to TRBJ2-1; possible D gene TRBD1, 5 bases. The CDR3 covers 15 residues. Germline lookup yields CDR1 SGDLS and CDR2 YYNGEE. V was shortened by 3 bases and J by 0 bases, with 10 bases between the two germline ends. The CDR3 loop reads CASSGTGYSYNEQFF. The CDR3 DNA follows: TGTGCCAGCAGCGGAACAGGCTACTCCTACAATGAGCAGTTCTTC.